The text below deals with one T cell receptor (beta chain). The record originates from a study of blood T cell repertoires in COVID-19. Turning to the study itself: The origin of the acute and convalescent COVID-19 samples was the United States, Italy and Spain.

In the original workflow: Using reference gene primer amplification, nucleated cell counts were estimated. Sequenced by immunoSEQ multiplex PCR; TCRdb stores in-frame clones only, minus some. D and trimming were read from the DNA, whereas the V and J calls and clone size are those reported in that table. Of 100,000 to 150,000 clones listed, more than 75% are singletons. This TCR was sampled from a man aged 45-65 years with acute or convalescent COVID-19. Sequencing was done on a sample of peripheral blood.

DNA for the CDR3: TGTGCCAGCAGCCCTGGACTAGCCCCGACCGGGGAGCTGTTTTTT. It encodes CASSPGLAPTGELFF. V usage is TRBV7-6 and J usage is TRBJ2-2; 8 bases align to TRBD2. The CDR3 has 15 residues. Germline V gives CDR1 SGHVS, CDR2 FNYEAQ. With V trimmed by 5 bases and J by 5 bases, 7 bases remained unmatched.